This TCR beta chain was retrieved from a study of shared clonotypes between healthy human individuals. On the study more broadly: CD4 naive cells filled three plates per donor, CD4 memory three, CD8 naive two and CD8 memory one. Findings and limits, study-wide: Estimated richness values were generally larger in naive subsets than in memory subsets.

Here immunoSEQ multiplex PCR was the method, and the copy in TCRdb shows in-frame clones only, minus some. The table includes some 2,100,000 clones, 90% to 96% detected once. Germline assignment: CDR1 SGHTA and CDR2 FQGNSA. The CDR3 sequence is 16 residues long. V shed 1 base and J 1 base; nucleotides not matched to a gene: 3. CD4+ cell separation produced CD45RA+ naive and CD45RA-negative memory subsets. This clone came up once. Its target is not known. This TCR was sampled from a man between 18 and 35 years old in good health. The specimen was naive CD4+ T cells sorted from blood. Noted subset: CD45RA+ positively selected. V usage is TRBV7-2 and J usage is TRBJ2-4, with 8 bases matching TRBD2. The CDR3 spells CASSLEGGRAKNIQYF. The CDR3 DNA is TGTGCCAGCAGCTTAGAGGGCGGGAGGGCCAAAAACATTCAGTACTTC. Filled out from reference TRBV7-2 and TRBJ2-4, the complete variable domain reads GAGVSQSPSNKVTEKGKDVELRCDPISGHTALYWYRQSLGQGLEFLIYFQGNSAPDKSGLPSDRFSAERTGGSVSTLTIQRTQQEDSAVYLCASSLEGGRAKNIQYFGAGTRLSVL.